The T cell receptor (beta chain) described here comes from a study of T cells in pancreatic ductal adenocarcinoma. Overall study results and limits: Compared with tumor, blood showed more total productive templates and around 8-fold more clonotypes. This surgical cohort overrepresents the minority presenting with early-stage disease. Comparisons of tumor and blood clonality may show falsely lower tumor diversity. Blood clonality (approximately 0.07) did not differ significantly from tumor (about 0.11).

Only in-frame clones appear in the TCRdb table, and some are missing; sequencing was by immunoSEQ multiplex PCR. This sample yields about 540 clones, of which 90% are seen a single time; about 8% belongs to the top ten. CDR3 length: 17 residues. Germline loops: CDR1 LNHDA, CDR2 SQIVND (reference sequence). Unmatched junction bases numbered 6, after V lost 3 bases and J lost 1 base. No neoadjuvant therapy was given to the selected pancreatic ductal adenocarcinoma patients before their surgery. Remarks on this clone: Its antigen is as yet unknown.

The chain has TRBV19 and TRBJ2-4, with 10 nucleotides matching TRBD1. Material for sequencing was pancreatic tumor tissue. This receptor was obtained from a human donor with pancreatic ductal adenocarcinoma. The donor label of this sample is uncertain. The CDR3 DNA sequence: TGTGCCAGTAGTATTAGACAGGGGGCGCAGGCCAAAAACATTCAGTACTTC. As protein: CASSIRQGAQAKNIQYF. Looking up the rest from reference TRBV19 and TRBJ2-4 gives the full variable domain: DGGITQSPKYLFRKEGQNVTLSCEQNLNHDAMYWYRQDPGQGLRLIYYSQIVNDFQKGDIAEGYSVSREKKESFPLTVTSAQKNPTAFYLCASSIRQGAQAKNIQYFGAGTRLSVL.